Described below is a single T cell receptor beta chain sequence and its context. The CDR3 extends over 15 amino acids. Germline V gene sequence: CDR1 LNHDA, CDR2 SQIVND (reference sequence). V lost 3 bases and J lost 8; bases outside the gene matches: 8. This specimen belongs to a study of blood T cell repertoires in COVID-19. Study in general: Samples came from the United States, Italy and Spain, spanning acute and convalescent COVID-19.

Some clones are missing from TCRdb's copy, which holds only in-frame ones; the method was immunoSEQ multiplex PCR. This sample carries 150,000 to 200,000 clones, 75% to 85% of them seen once, and the ten largest clones take 12%. The source material was PBMCs or T cells enriched from blood (not recorded which). The V and J genes are TRBV19 and TRBJ2-2; 8 bases map to TRBD2. The source of this sequence is a man in his forties who had recovered from COVID-19. The CDR3 bases are TGTGCCAGTAGTATCGGACTAGCCTATTCGGGGGAGCTGTTTTTT. This sequence encodes CASSIGLAYSGELFF.